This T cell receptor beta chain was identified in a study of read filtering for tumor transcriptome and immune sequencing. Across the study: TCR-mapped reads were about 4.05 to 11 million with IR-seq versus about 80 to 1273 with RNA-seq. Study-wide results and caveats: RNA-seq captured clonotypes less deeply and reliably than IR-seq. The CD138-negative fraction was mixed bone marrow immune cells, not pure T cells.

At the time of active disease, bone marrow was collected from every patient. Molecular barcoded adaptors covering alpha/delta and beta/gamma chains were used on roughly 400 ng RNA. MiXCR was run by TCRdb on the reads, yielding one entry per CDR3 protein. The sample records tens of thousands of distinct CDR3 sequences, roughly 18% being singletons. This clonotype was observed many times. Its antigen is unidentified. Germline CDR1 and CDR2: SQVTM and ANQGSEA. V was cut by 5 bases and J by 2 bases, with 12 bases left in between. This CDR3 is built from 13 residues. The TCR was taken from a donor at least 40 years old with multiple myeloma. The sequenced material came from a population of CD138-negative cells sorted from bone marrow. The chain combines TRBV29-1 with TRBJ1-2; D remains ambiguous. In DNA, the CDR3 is TGCAGCGTTTCTCGAGACACCAACTATGGCTACACCTTC. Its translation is CSVSRDTNYGYTF.